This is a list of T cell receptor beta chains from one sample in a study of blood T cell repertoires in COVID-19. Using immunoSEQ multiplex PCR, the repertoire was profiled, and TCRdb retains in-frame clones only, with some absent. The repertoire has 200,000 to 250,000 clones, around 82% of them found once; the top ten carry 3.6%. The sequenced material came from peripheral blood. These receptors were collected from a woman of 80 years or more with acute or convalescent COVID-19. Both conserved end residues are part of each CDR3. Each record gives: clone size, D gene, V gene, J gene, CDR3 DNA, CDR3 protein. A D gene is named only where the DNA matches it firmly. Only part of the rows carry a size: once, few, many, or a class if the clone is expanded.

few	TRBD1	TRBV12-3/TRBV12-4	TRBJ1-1	TGTGCCAGCAGTTTCACAGGGGAGTATGTCGCTTTCTTT	CASSFTGEYVAFF
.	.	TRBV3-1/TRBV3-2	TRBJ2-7	TGTGCCAGCAGCCAGGCACTAGCCTACGAGCAGTACTTC	CASSQALAYEQYF
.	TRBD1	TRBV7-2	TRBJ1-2	TGTGCCAGCAGCTCCGGGACAGGTGATGGCTACACCTTC	CASSSGTGDGYTF
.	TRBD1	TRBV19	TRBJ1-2	TGTGCCAGTACCTCAATGGGGACAGACTATGGCTACACCTTC	CASTSMGTDYGYTF
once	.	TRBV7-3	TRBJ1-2	TGTGCCAGCAGCCTCCTCGGCGGCCGCCAGTATGGCTACACCTTC	CASSLLGGRQYGYTF
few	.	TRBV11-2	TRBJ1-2	TGTGCCAGCAGCTTTTGGAGGGCCCCCCCTGATGGCTACACCTTC	CASSFWRAPPDGYTF
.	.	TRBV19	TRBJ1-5	TGTGCCACCAGCGGGGGGGCCTGGCAGCCCCAGCATTTT	CATSGGAWQPQHF
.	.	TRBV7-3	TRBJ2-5	TGTGCCAGCAGCTTCCCGACAAAGACCCAGTACTTC	CASSFPTKTQYF
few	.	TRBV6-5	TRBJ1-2	TGTGCCAGCGGTACAGGGAGAGGCTCCTATGGCTACACCTTC	CASGTGRGSYGYTF
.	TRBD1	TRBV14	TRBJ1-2	TGTGCCAGCAGCCGGACCGACAGGGTTCACGGCTACACCTTC	CASSRTDRVHGYTF